What follows are 13 T cell receptor beta chains derived from one specimen sequenced in a study of monozygotic twins with inflammatory bowel disease. Reprocessing the 5' RACE reads, TCRdb reports a single entry for every CDR3 protein and omits DNA. Its clone listing holds approximately 390,000 distinct CDR3 sequences. The sequenced sample was blood. The receptors were sampled from a human donor with ulcerative colitis or Crohn's disease, or a healthy co-twin of an affected twin (not recorded which).

The rearrangement uses TRBV7-2 and TRBJ2-4; TCRdb returns TRBD1, unconfirmable since there is no DNA. The CDR3 runs 14 residues. Germline CDR1 SGHTA, CDR2 FQGNSA. The CDR3 reads CASSLGQSKNIQYF.

The chain is built from TRBV5-1 and TRBJ2-2; absent DNA, TCRdb's TRBD2 call cannot be checked. Per the germline V gene, CDR1 is SGHRS and CDR2 is YFSETQ. The CDR3 is 16 residues long. This chain's CDR3 is CASSLRTSVNTGELFF.

This chain joins TRBV6-1 and TRBJ2-1; without DNA, the TCRdb call of TRBD2 cannot be checked. The germline V gene encodes CDR1 MNHNS and CDR2 SASEGT. The CDR3 consists of 13 residues. CDR3: CASNGLARSEQFF.

The chain carries TRBV12-3 or TRBV12-4 and TRBJ2-7; the TCRdb D gene call, TRBD1, has no DNA to confirm it. The CDR3 has 16 amino acids. The CDR3 here is CASSERRGQGLYEQYF.

The J gene is TRBJ2-2, the V gene TRBV7-6; TCRdb lists TRBD1, though no DNA is available to test this call. The germline V gene has CDR1 SGHVS and CDR2 FNYEAQ. The CDR3 consists of 18 residues. CDR3 amino acids: CASSLPPGRTLNTGELFF.

The V call is TRBV6-1, the J call TRBJ2-2. CDR1 is MNHNS and CDR2 is SASEGT in the germline V gene. This CDR3 spans 14 amino acids. CDR3: CASNVGSTTGELFF.

The CDR3 sequence: CSARASGRLYEQYF. The chain is built from TRBV20-1 and TRBJ2-7; TCRdb's assignment of TRBD2 cannot be checked, as there is no DNA. The CDR3 consists of 14 residues. Germline lookup yields CDR1 DFQATT and CDR2 SNEGSKA (reference sequence).

The V gene is TRBV7-2, the J gene TRBJ1-2; the D call from TCRdb, TRBD1, cannot be confirmed without DNA. CDR1 and CDR2 from the germline V gene are SGHTA and FQGNSA. The CDR3 has 13 residues. CDR3 residues: CASSSVQGQGYTF.

The chain recombines TRBV18 with TRBJ1-1. The germline V gene encodes CDR1 KGHSH and CDR2 LQKENI. There are 14 residues in the CDR3. The CDR3 here is CASSPPGWNTEAFF.

The chain is built from TRBV7-6 and TRBJ1-3. Germline V gene lookup returns CDR1 SGHVS and CDR2 FNYEAQ. The CDR3 contains 16 residues. CDR3 sequence: CASSLAPSLSGNTIYF.

The chain recombines TRBV6-5 with TRBJ2-7; without DNA, the TCRdb call of TRBD1 cannot be checked. CDR1 MNHEY and CDR2 SVGAGI come from the germline V gene. The CDR3 sequence is 15 residues long. CDR3 region: CASSNQGGEWDEQYF.

This rearrangement joins TRBV20-1 to TRBJ2-5; with no DNA, the TCRdb D assignment of TRBD2 cannot be verified. The CDR3 sequence is 15 residues long. From germline, CDR1 is DFQATT and CDR2 SNEGSKA (reference sequence). The CDR3 loop reads CSAGSSTSFRETQYF.

The J gene is TRBJ2-1, the V gene TRBV11-2; the D call of TRBD1 rests on TCRdb alone, since no DNA is present to check it. CDR1 is SGHAT and CDR2 is FQNNGV in the germline V gene. The CDR3 runs 15 residues. The CDR3 region is CASSLSDWGRSEQFF.